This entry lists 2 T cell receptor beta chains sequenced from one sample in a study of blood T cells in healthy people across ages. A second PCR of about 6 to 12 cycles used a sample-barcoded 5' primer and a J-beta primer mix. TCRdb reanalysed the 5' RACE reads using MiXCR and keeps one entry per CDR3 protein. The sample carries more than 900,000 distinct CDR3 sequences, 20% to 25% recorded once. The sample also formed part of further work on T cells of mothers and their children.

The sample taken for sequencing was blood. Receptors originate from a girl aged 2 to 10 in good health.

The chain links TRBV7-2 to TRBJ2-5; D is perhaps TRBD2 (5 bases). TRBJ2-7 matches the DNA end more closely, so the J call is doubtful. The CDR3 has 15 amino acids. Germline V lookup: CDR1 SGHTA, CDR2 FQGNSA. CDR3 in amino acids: CASSSPGFRSYEQYF. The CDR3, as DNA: TGTGCCAGCAGCTCTCCGGGATTCCGCTCCTACGAGCAGTACTTC.

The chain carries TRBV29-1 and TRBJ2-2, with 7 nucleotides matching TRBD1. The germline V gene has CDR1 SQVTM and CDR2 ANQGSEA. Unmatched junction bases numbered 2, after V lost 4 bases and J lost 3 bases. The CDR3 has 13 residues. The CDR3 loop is CSVGQGHTGELFF. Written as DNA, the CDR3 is TGCAGCGTTGGACAGGGACACACCGGGGAGCTGTTTTTT.